This T cell receptor beta chain was recovered during a study of long-term antiretroviral therapy in people with HIV. The study's findings and limits: Therapy changes, viral resistance and ART adherence were not documented in the available data.

Run at survey level, the immunoSEQ assay was version v3.0. Method: immunoSEQ multiplex PCR; TCRdb's copy keeps in-frame clones and lacks some. Among 30,000 to 40,000 clones listed, more than 60% were seen once. Per germline, CDR1 GTSNPN and CDR2 SVGIG (reference sequence). V was trimmed by 0 bases and J by 6 bases, leaving 15 bases between them. This CDR3 is built from 16 residues. With respect to this clone: Its specificity is not known.

The material sequenced was unsorted PBMCs, taken 2 years after starting antiretroviral therapy. The TCR originated in a woman between 50 and 59 years old with HIV. The chain combines TRBV30 with TRBJ1-6; weak D call: TRBD1 (6 bases). CDR3 nucleotide sequence: TGTGCCTGGAGTGTTCGGGGGGCCCCTCTTAATTCACCCCTCCACTTT. This sequence encodes CAWSVRGAPLNSPLHF.